This entry describes one T cell receptor (beta chain). Its target is not known. This entry belongs to a study of vaccination effects on CD4 cells after COVID-19. The method was immunoSEQ multiplex PCR; TCRdb's version includes in-frame clones alone and lacks a portion of them. Seen here are tens of thousands of clones, around 70% observed once, and the top ten hold approximately 9.9%. The CDR3 loop spans 13 amino acids. With V trimmed by 9 bases and J by 3 bases, 3 bases remained unmatched. The germline V gene has CDR1 SGHNT and CDR2 YYREEE (reference sequence). Isolation of CD4+ T cells took place after around 10 days of culture.

V gene TRBV5-4 combines with J gene TRBJ2-7; 13 nucleotides align to TRBD2. The sequence was obtained from a human donor who received a COVID-19 vaccine. This specimen consisted of CD4+ T cells from PBMCs cultured without peptide, obtained before COVID-19 vaccination. The CDR3 is CATRLAGGYEQYF. CDR3 coding DNA: TGTGCCACCCGACTAGCGGGAGGCTACGAGCAGTACTTC.